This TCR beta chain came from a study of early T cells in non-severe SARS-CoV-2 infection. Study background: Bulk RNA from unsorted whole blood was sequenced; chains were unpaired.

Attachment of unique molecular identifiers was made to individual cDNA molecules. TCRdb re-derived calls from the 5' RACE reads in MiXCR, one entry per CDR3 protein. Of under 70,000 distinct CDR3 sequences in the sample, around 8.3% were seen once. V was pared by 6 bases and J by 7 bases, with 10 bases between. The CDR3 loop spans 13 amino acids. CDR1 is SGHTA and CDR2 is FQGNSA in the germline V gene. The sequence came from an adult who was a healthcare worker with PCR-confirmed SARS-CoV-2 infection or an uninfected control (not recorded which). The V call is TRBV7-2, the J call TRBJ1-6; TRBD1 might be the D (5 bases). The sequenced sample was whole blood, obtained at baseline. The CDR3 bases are TGTGCCAGCAGTGATGCAGGGAATTCACCCCTCCACTTT. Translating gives CASSDAGNSPLHF. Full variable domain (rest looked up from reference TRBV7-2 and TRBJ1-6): GAGVSQSPSNKVTEKGKDVELRCDPISGHTALYWYRQSLGQGLEFLIYFQGNSAPDKSGLPSDRFSAERTGGSVSTLTIQRTQQEDSAVYLCASSDAGNSPLHFGNGTRLTVT.